This T cell receptor (beta chain) is drawn from a study of patients and donors after allogeneic stem cell transplantation. This clonotype has a handful of counts. TCRdb itself ran the RT-PCR reads through MiXCR, one entry per CDR3 protein. The sample consists of some 960,000 distinct CDR3 sequences, under 20% of them appearing once. The CDR3 totals 15 residues. CDR1 is MNHEY and CDR2 is SMNVEV in the germline V gene (reference sequence). V shed 5 bases, J shed 3 bases, and the junction held 6 bases outside the gene matches. This receptor was taken from a human donor who was either an allogeneic HSCT recipient or a stem cell or donor lymphocyte infusion donor (not recorded which). It is not recorded whose cells these are; they may come from a transplant donor. The chain recombines TRBV27 with TRBJ1-4, with 7 nucleotides matching TRBD1. The specimen was blood, either unsorted or a sorted T cell fraction (not recorded which). CDR3 residues: CASSHNTGANEKLFF. The DNA of the CDR3 is TGTGCCAGCAGTCACAATACAGGGGCTAATGAAAAACTGTTTTTT.